The 22 T cell receptor beta chains presented below share a single source sample, sequenced in a study of cytotoxic CD8 clonotypes in ibrutinib-treated CLL. Using immunoSEQ multiplex PCR, the repertoire was profiled, and TCRdb retains in-frame clones only, with some absent. The repertoire holds 110,000 to 150,000 clones, with approximately 80% as singletons. Sequenced material: PBMCs, taken after 12 months of ibrutinib treatment. These receptors were obtained from a human donor with chronic lymphocytic leukemia.

V is TRBV5-6 and J is TRBJ2-7; TRBD2 might be the D (5 bases). Trimming shortened V by 4 bases and J by 1 base, and 9 bases separated the two germline ends. The CDR3 loop spans 13 amino acids. In germline, CDR1 is SGHDT, CDR2 YYEEEE. The chain's CDR3 is CASSQRGSYEQYF. In DNA, the CDR3 is TGTGCCAGCAGCCAGAGAGGGTCCTACGAGCAGTACTTC.

A note on this clone: At one boundary the junction diverges from the germline segment, which might be a read error. The chain is built from TRBV5-1 and TRBJ2-3, with TRBD2 identical over 9 bases. Germline CDR1 is SGHRS and CDR2 is YFSETQ. The CDR3 has 15 amino acids. CDR3: CANSWSGGYTDTQYF. As DNA, the CDR3 is TGCGCCAACAGCTGGAGCGGGGGGTACACAGATACGCAGTATTTT.

The chain links TRBV28 to TRBJ2-7; TRBD2 aligns across 11 bases. This CDR3 is built from 16 residues. Germline CDR1 MDHEN, CDR2 SYDVKM. V dropped 1 base and J dropped 4; count of bases not matched to a gene: 6. The CDR3 loop reads CASSLLPSGGQYEQYF. In DNA, the CDR3 is TGTGCCAGCAGTTTATTACCTAGCGGGGGGCAATACGAGCAGTACTTC. The complete variable domain, with remaining parts taken from reference TRBV28 and TRBJ2-7, reads DVKVTQSSRYLVKRTGEKVFLECVQDMDHENMFWYRQDPGLGLRLIYFSYDVKMKEKGDIPEGYSVSREKKERFSLILESASTNQTSMYLCASSLLPSGGQYEQYFGPGTRLTVT.

This clone was observed a handful of times. This rearrangement joins TRBV9 to TRBJ1-1; D may be TRBD1 (5 bases). The CDR3 loop spans 15 amino acids. The V end lost 0 bases, the J end lost 6 bases, and 15 bases lay between the germline ends. Per germline, CDR1 SGDLS and CDR2 YYNGEE. The CDR3, as DNA: TGTGCCAGCAGCGTAGATAGCAGGGAAGGGTCTGAAGCTTTCTTT. It encodes CASSVDSREGSEAFF.

V usage is TRBV5-1 and J usage is TRBJ2-3; D perhaps matches TRBD1 (6 bases). The V gene lost 0 bases and the J gene lost 3 bases, with 8 bases spanning the gap. The CDR3 extends over 14 amino acids. Germline values: CDR1 SGHRS, CDR2 YFSETQ. CDR3 nucleotide sequence: TGCGCCAGCAGCTTGGGGGGGACAACAGATACGCAGTATTTT. Amino acid sequence: CASSLGGTTDTQYF.

Remarks on this clone: Given a far larger clone just one base away, this is likely a sequencing read error. The J gene is TRBJ2-7, the V gene TRBV4-1; TRBD1 aligns across 8 bases. CDR1 MGHRA and CDR2 YSYEKL come from the germline V gene. The CDR3 totals 13 residues. V lost 5 bases and J lost 5; bases outside the gene matches: 5. The DNA of the CDR3 is TGCGCCAGCAGCTGGGACAGGACCAACGAGCAGTACTTC. This encodes CASSWDRTNEQYF.

The rearrangement links TRBV28 to TRBJ2-7; no firm D call. Trimming took 2 bases from V and 5 from J, leaving 4 bases between them. This CDR3 has 11 amino acids. Looked up from germline, CDR1 is MDHEN and CDR2 is SYDVKM. CDR3 residues: CASSLAHEQYF. The DNA of the CDR3 is TGTGCCAGCAGTTTAGCCCACGAGCAGTACTTC.

V and J are TRBV7-6 and TRBJ2-1, with D possibly being TRBD2 (5 bases). V dropped 1 base and J dropped 8 bases, with 6 bases sitting between them. The length of the CDR3 is 12 residues. CDR1 is SGHVS and CDR2 is FNYEAQ in the germline V gene. The CDR3 protein is CASSLVEDEQFF. DNA of the CDR3: TGTGCCAGCAGCTTAGTGGAGGATGAGCAGTTCTTC.

The chain employs TRBV6-5 and TRBJ2-7, with 9 positions matching TRBD1. The CDR3 extends over 12 amino acids. In germline, CDR1 is MNHEY, CDR2 SVGAGI. V lost 5 bases to trimming and J lost 9 bases; unmatched junction nucleotides: 5. The CDR3, as DNA: TGTGCCAGCAGTAGGACAGGGGTGGGGCAGTACTTC. This codes for CASSRTGVGQYF.

This clone was seen at least ten times. In DNA, the CDR3 is TGTGCCACCAGCAGAGAACGTGGCCATCAGCCCCAGCATTTT. It yields the protein CATSRERGHQPQHF. The chain couples TRBV15 to TRBJ1-5; D is undetermined. The length of the CDR3 is 14 residues. V was cut by 0 bases and J by 5 bases, with 8 bases left in between. Germline V CDR1 and CDR2: LNHNV, YYDKDF (reference sequence). Supplemented by reference TRBV15 and TRBJ1-5, the full variable domain reads DAMVIQNPRYQVTQFGKPVTLSCSQTLNHNVMYWYQQKSSQAPKLLFHYYDKDFNNEADTPDNFQSRRPNTSFCFLDIRSPGLGDTAMYLCATSRERGHQPQHFGDGTRLSIL.

The chain carries TRBV5-1 and TRBJ2-5; D tentatively reads TRBD1 or TRBD2 (5 bases each). The germline CDR1 and CDR2 sequences are SGHRS and YFSETQ. Trimming took 4 bases from V and 1 from J, leaving 11 bases between them. The CDR3 is 14 residues long. Here the CDR3 reads CASSPGQPQETQYF. The CDR3 DNA reads as TGCGCCAGCAGCCCGGGGCAGCCCCAAGAGACCCAGTACTTC.

The rearrangement links TRBV5-1 to TRBJ2-5; 7 positions agree with TRBD1. V was pared by 5 bases and J by 5 bases, with 9 bases of the junction left unmatched. The CDR3 is made up of 14 amino acids. Germline assignment: CDR1 SGHRS and CDR2 YFSETQ. The CDR3 is CASRVDRERETQYF. CDR3 nucleotide sequence: TGCGCCAGCAGAGTCGACAGGGAAAGGGAGACCCAGTACTTC. The full variable domain, with the rest looked up from reference TRBV5-1 and TRBJ2-5, is KAGVTQTPRYLIKTRGQQVTLSCSPISGHRSVSWYQQTPGQGLQFLFEYFSETQRNKGNFPGRFSGRQFSNSRSEMNVSTLELGDSALYLCASRVDRERETQYFGPGTRLLVL.

The rearrangement joins TRBV19 to TRBJ1-4, with 7 bases aligning to TRBD1. This CDR3 comprises 14 residues. Unmatched junction bases numbered 5, after V lost 6 bases and J lost 4 bases. In germline, CDR1 is LNHDA, CDR2 SQIVND (reference sequence). The CDR3 DNA reads as TGTGCCAGTAGCTGGACAGGCTTTAATGAAAAACTGTTTTTT. This translates into CASSWTGFNEKLFF.

The rearrangement joins TRBV5-4 to TRBJ2-5, with D unresolved. CDR1 and CDR2 (germline): SGHNT, YYREEE (reference sequence). V lost 0 bases and J lost 2, with 5 bases in between. This CDR3 region has 13 residues. The CDR3 spells CASSLVQQETQYF. CDR3 in DNA: TGTGCCAGCAGCTTGGTCCAGCAAGAGACCCAGTACTTC. The variable domain in full, with the rest retrieved from reference TRBV5-4 and TRBJ2-5, is ETGVTQSPTHLIKTRGQQVTLRCSSQSGHNTVSWYQQALGQGPQFIFQYYREEENGRGNFPPRFSGLQFPNYSSELNVNALELDDSALYLCASSLVQQETQYFGPGTRLLVL.

The V call is TRBV18, the J call TRBJ2-7; the match to TRBD2 covers 12 bases. The V gene end was trimmed by 6 bases and the J gene end by 1 base; junction bases not matched to a gene: 7. CDR3 length equals 16 residues. The germline gives CDR1 KGHSH, CDR2 LQKENI. The CDR3 spells CASSLVTSGRSYEQYF. In nucleotides, the CDR3 is TGTGCCAGCTCCCTGGTCACTAGCGGGAGGTCCTACGAGCAGTACTTC.

This clone appeared once. The chain employs TRBV28 and TRBJ2-1, with TRBD2 matching 10 bases. V shed 6 bases, J shed 6 bases, and the junction held 14 bases outside the gene matches. Germline CDR1 is MDHEN and CDR2 is SYDVKM. The CDR3 is made up of 17 amino acids. The CDR3, as DNA: TGTGCCAGCAGGATAGGGCCTTTAGCGGGGGGCTTCAATGAGCAGTTCTTC. Translation: CASRIGPLAGGFNEQFF.

This chain joins TRBV6-1 and TRBJ2-1; no clear D gene. CDR1 and CDR2 (germline): MNHNS, SASEGT. The ends were cut back, 0 bases at V and 2 bases at J, with 11 bases in the middle. This CDR3 region has 16 residues. CDR3 DNA sequence: TGTGCCAGCAGTGAAGCGCTGGGCAGGACCTACAATGAGCAGTTCTTC. As protein: CASSEALGRTYNEQFF.

The chain recombines TRBV15 with TRBJ2-5; tentatively, D is TRBD1 (5 bases). Trimming took 0 bases from V and 4 from J, leaving 12 bases between them. Germline V CDR1 and CDR2: LNHNV, YYDKDF (reference sequence). The CDR3 has 15 residues. CDR3 region: CATSRDGQGGETQYF. The CDR3 nucleotides are TGTGCCACCAGCAGAGATGGGCAGGGTGGAGAGACCCAGTACTTC.

The DNA for the CDR3 is TGTGCCAGCAGCCAAGGGACAGAATTTATCTATGGCTACACCTTC. This codes for CASSQGTEFIYGYTF. The chain uses TRBV4-2 and TRBJ1-2; the D gene is possibly TRBD1 (6 bases). With 1 base removed from V and 4 bases from J, the gap between germline ends came to 13 bases. Germline V gene lookup returns CDR1 LGHNA and CDR2 YNFKEQ. The CDR3 has 15 residues.

The table lists this clone with a few counts. This rearrangement joins TRBV7-2 to TRBJ1-5, with 7 bases identical to TRBD1. The CDR3 is made up of 13 amino acids. V trimming: 5 bases; J trimming: 4 bases; junction bases outside the gene matches: 2. From germline, CDR1 is SGHTA and CDR2 FQGNSA. DNA of the CDR3: TGTGCCAGCAGCCCACAGGGGAATCAGCCCCAGCATTTT. Translation: CASSPQGNQPQHF.

This clone has just a few counts. The rearrangement links TRBV7-6 to TRBJ2-7; 8 nucleotides match TRBD1. V lost 2 bases, J lost 1 base, and 4 bases stayed unmatched. This CDR3 has 15 residues. Germline-derived CDR1 and CDR2 are SGHVS and FNYEAQ. CDR3 DNA: TGTGCCAGCAGCTTAACCGGGACAGGATCCTACGAGCAGTACTTC. This sequence encodes CASSLTGTGSYEQYF.

The chain has TRBV18 and TRBJ2-7; TRBD1 matches 7 bases. CDR1 KGHSH and CDR2 LQKENI come from the germline V gene. V was clipped by 0 bases and J by 6 bases; unmatched bases: 8. There are 15 residues in the CDR3. The CDR3 nucleotides read TGTGCCAGCTCACCACCCGGGACAGTGAAATCCGAGCAGTACTTC. Residues: CASSPPGTVKSEQYF.